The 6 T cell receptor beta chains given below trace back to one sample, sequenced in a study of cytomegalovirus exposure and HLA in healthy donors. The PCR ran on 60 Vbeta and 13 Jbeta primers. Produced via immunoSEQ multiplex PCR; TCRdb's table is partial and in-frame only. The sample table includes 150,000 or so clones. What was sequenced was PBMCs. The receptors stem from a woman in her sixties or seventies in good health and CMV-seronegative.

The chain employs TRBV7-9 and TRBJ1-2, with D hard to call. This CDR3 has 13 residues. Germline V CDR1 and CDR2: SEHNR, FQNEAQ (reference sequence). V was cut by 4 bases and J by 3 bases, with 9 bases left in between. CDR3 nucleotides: TGTGCCAGCAGCTCTCAAGCGTACTATGGCTACACCTTC. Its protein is CASSSQAYYGYTF.

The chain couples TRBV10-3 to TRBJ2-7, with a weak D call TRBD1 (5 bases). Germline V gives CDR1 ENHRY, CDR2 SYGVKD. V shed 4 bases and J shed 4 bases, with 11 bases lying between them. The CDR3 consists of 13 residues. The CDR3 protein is CAISARQFYEQYF. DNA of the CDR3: TGTGCCATCAGTGCCCGACAGTTTTACGAGCAGTACTTC.

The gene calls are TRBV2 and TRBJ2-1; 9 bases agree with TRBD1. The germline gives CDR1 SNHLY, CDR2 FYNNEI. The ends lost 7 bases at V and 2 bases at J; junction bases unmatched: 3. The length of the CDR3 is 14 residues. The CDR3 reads CASMDRGAYNEQFF. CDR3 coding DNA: TGTGCCAGCATGGACAGGGGAGCCTACAATGAGCAGTTCTTC.

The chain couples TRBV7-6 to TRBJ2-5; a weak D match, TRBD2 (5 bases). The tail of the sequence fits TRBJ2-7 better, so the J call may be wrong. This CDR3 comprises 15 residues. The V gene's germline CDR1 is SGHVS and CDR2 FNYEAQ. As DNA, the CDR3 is TGTGCCAGCAGCTTAATGGAGGCCTCCTCCTACGAGCAGTACTTC. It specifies CASSLMEASSYEQYF.

The CDR3 is CASNKDRKQETQYF. In DNA, the CDR3 is TGTGCCAGTAATAAAGACAGGAAACAAGAGACCCAGTACTTC. This chain connects TRBV19 to TRBJ2-5; tentatively, D is TRBD1 (6 bases). This CDR3 spans 14 amino acids. Trimming took 7 bases from V and 2 from J, leaving 14 bases between them. Germline V gene data show CDR1 as LNHDA and CDR2 as SQIVND (reference sequence).

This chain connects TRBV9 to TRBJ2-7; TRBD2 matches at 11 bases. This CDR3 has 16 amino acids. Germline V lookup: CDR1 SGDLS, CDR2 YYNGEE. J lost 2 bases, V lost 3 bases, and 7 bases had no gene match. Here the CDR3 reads CASSASGRPTTYEQYF. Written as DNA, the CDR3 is TGTGCCAGCAGCGCTAGCGGGAGGCCTACCACCTACGAGCAGTACTTC.